Following are 7 T cell receptor beta chains from one sample sequenced in a study of shared clonotypes between healthy human individuals. The repertoire was sequenced with immunoSEQ multiplex PCR; TCRdb's copy has only in-frame clones and lacks some. The sample has over 2,000,000 clones, just over 90% seen once. Positive CCR7 selection of CD45RO-negative cells yielded the naive CD8 cells, and terminally differentiated effector memory CD45RA+ cells were excluded. Material: naive CD8+ T cells from PBMCs. The receptors were sampled from a man younger than 35 in good health. Some clones in this sample may be carry-over from other donors' samples.

The V call is TRBV4-3, the J call TRBJ2-1; TRBD2 agrees at 7 bases. The CDR3 length is 18 residues. Germline-derived CDR1 and CDR2 are LGHNA and YSLEER. Trimming took 1 base from V and 9 from J; bases not matched to a gene: 18. CDR3 region: CASSQVPQYGEGLGEQFF. The CDR3 bases are TGCGCCAGCAGCCAAGTGCCCCAGTATGGGGAGGGCCTGGGTGAGCAGTTCTTC.

This rearrangement joins TRBV7-9 to TRBJ2-7; 11 bases are a match to TRBD2. CDR1 and CDR2 from the germline V gene are SEHNR and FQNEAQ (reference sequence). The CDR3 is 15 amino acids. With 5 bases clipped from V and 4 bases from J, the junction kept 7 bases outside the gene matches. The CDR3: CASSRGLAGMYEQYF. CDR3 nucleotides: TGTGCCAGCAGCCGCGGACTAGCGGGTATGTACGAGCAGTACTTC.

To note about this clone: The sample has other DNA sequences that encode this CDR3 too. The V call is TRBV29-1, the J call TRBJ2-7, with unresolved D. Germline V CDR1 and CDR2: SQVTM, ANQGSEA. V was clipped by 6 bases and J by 10 bases, with 7 bases between them. The CDR3 loop spans 8 amino acids. The CDR3 region has the DNA TGCAGCGTCGGAGAACAGTACTTC. Translating gives CSVGEQYF.

This chain joins TRBV27 and TRBJ1-2; D perhaps matches TRBD1 (5 bases). V was trimmed by 7 bases and J by 8 bases, leaving 14 bases between them. Germline CDR1 reads MNHEY; CDR2 reads SMNVEV (reference sequence). CDR3 length: 12 residues. The CDR3 sequence: CASTLGEGGYTF. The CDR3 DNA reads as TGTGCCAGCACCTTAGGGGAGGGCGGCTACACCTTC.

The genes are TRBV27 and TRBJ2-7; TRBD2 matches at 7 bases. Germline CDR1 and CDR2: MNHEY and SMNVEV (reference sequence). The CDR3 runs to 15 residues. The V and J ends lost 5 bases and 0 bases, in that order; junction bases with no gene match: 7. This chain's CDR3 is CASSTRDYSSYEQYF. CDR3 nucleotide sequence: TGTGCCAGCAGTACGCGGGACTACAGCTCCTACGAGCAGTACTTC.

As DNA, the CDR3 is TGTGCCAGCAGTTTATTTCGAGGGGGGTTCCAGCATTTT. This codes for CASSLFRGGFQHF. The rearrangement joins TRBV27 to TRBJ1-5; a weak D match, TRBD1 (6 bases). CDR1 and CDR2 (germline): MNHEY, SMNVEV (reference sequence). CDR3 size: 13 residues. Trimming removed 1 base at V and 12 bases at J, with 13 bases between.

The chain recombines TRBV7-2 with TRBJ2-3; D gene ambiguous. The CDR3 spans 12 residues. CDR1 and CDR2 from the germline V gene are SGHTA and FQGNSA. With 3 bases removed from V and 7 bases from J, the gap between germline ends came to 8 bases. The CDR3 DNA sequence: TGTGCCAGCAGCTTCCCGAGGAATACGCAGTATTTT. Amino acid sequence: CASSFPRNTQYF.